Shown below are 31 T cell receptor beta chains from a single sample sequenced in a study of monozygotic twins with inflammatory bowel disease. Each CDR3 protein gets one entry in TCRdb, which reprocessed the 5' RACE reads and gives no DNA. In total, the table holds 300,000 to 400,000 distinct CDR3 sequences. Sequenced sample: blood. Every receptor here comes from a human donor with ulcerative colitis or Crohn's disease, or a healthy co-twin of an affected twin (not recorded which).

The chain recombines TRBV5-1 with TRBJ2-2. Germline CDR1 is SGHRS and CDR2 is YFSETQ. There are 14 residues in the CDR3. The CDR3: CASSLGDNTGELFF.

The chain combines TRBV4-1 with TRBJ2-5. There are 16 residues in the CDR3. Germline V gene sequence: CDR1 MGHRA, CDR2 YSYEKL. The CDR3 sequence: CASSPRQVSNQETQYF.

The rearrangement uses TRBV2 and TRBJ2-3. Germline V gives CDR1 SNHLY, CDR2 FYNNEI. The CDR3 is made up of 11 amino acids. CDR3 in amino acids: CASSVGGTQYF.

CDR3 region: CASSQMTSGGYNEQFF. The chain couples TRBV4-1 to TRBJ2-1; the D call from TCRdb, TRBD2, cannot be confirmed without DNA. Per the germline V gene, CDR1 is MGHRA and CDR2 is YSYEKL. The CDR3 sequence is 16 residues long.

The genes are TRBV4-3 and TRBJ1-5; TCRdb returns TRBD1, unconfirmable since there is no DNA. The CDR3 is 17 residues long. Germline values: CDR1 LGHNA, CDR2 YSLEER. This CDR3 is CASSQDHRGASNQPQHF.

This chain connects TRBV27 to TRBJ2-1; no DNA is available, so the TRBD2 call from TCRdb remains unchecked. Germline values: CDR1 MNHEY, CDR2 SMNVEV (reference sequence). The CDR3 has 15 residues. CDR3 in amino acids: CASTISGFAYNEQFF.

The chain has TRBV27 and TRBJ2-4; TCRdb indicates TRBD1, and absent DNA this call remains unverified. This CDR3 comprises 14 residues. CDR1 and CDR2 (germline): MNHEY, SMNVEV (reference sequence). The chain's CDR3 is CASSLSPAVDIQYF.

V gene TRBV12-3 or TRBV12-4 combines with J gene TRBJ2-7; TCRdb picks TRBD2, but there is no DNA to check that call. The CDR3 has 16 residues. CDR3 loop: CASSPILAGSIYEQYF.

V gene TRBV5-1 combines with J gene TRBJ2-5. CDR1 and CDR2 from the germline V gene are SGHRS and YFSETQ. The CDR3 sequence is 13 residues long. CDR3 amino acids: CASSLFSGETQYF.

The rearrangement links TRBV5-4 to TRBJ1-1. The germline CDR1 and CDR2 sequences are SGHNT and YYREEE (reference sequence). This CDR3 contains 14 residues. The CDR3 sequence: CASSLRARGTEAFF.

The chain combines TRBV7-6 with TRBJ2-7; the TCRdb call, TRBD1, lacks DNA for checking. Germline assignment: CDR1 SGHVS and CDR2 FNYEAQ. The CDR3 has 16 amino acids. CDR3 residues: CASSLSGLGGSYEQYF.

The chain employs TRBV28 and TRBJ2-2; TCRdb proposes TRBD2, but this gene call is untestable without DNA. The CDR3 totals 13 residues. Germline V gene data show CDR1 as MDHEN and CDR2 as SYDVKM. CDR3 region: CASSSGNTGELFF. Looking up the rest from reference TRBV28 and TRBJ2-2 gives the full variable domain: DVKVTQSSRYLVKRTGEKVFLECVQDMDHENMFWYRQDPGLGLRLIYFSYDVKMKEKGDIPEGYSVSREKKERFSLILESASTNQTSMYLCASSSGNTGELFFGEGSRLTVL.

The chain couples TRBV5-1 to TRBJ2-2. In germline, CDR1 is SGHRS, CDR2 YFSETQ. The CDR3 has 14 residues. This chain's CDR3 is CASSFSGSTGELFF.

This chain joins TRBV9 and TRBJ2-2; TCRdb returns TRBD1, unconfirmable since there is no DNA. There are 13 residues in the CDR3. Germline assignment: CDR1 SGDLS and CDR2 YYNGEE. This CDR3 reads CASSVGPAGELFF.

This rearrangement joins TRBV27 to TRBJ2-7; TCRdb designates TRBD1, a call that cannot be tested without DNA. The CDR3 loop spans 13 amino acids. CDR1 and CDR2 from the germline V gene are MNHEY and SMNVEV (reference sequence). The CDR3 here is CASSFDRAREQYF.

The chain couples TRBV28 to TRBJ2-6; with no DNA, the TCRdb D assignment of TRBD2 cannot be verified. Looked up from germline, CDR1 is MDHEN and CDR2 is SYDVKM. The length of the CDR3 is 16 residues. CDR3 region: CASTLRRQAGANVLTF.

J is TRBJ1-5 and V is TRBV7-2. Germline assignment: CDR1 SGHTA and CDR2 FQGNSA. The CDR3 totals 13 residues. CDR3 loop: CASSLGGRQPQHF. The full variable domain, its missing parts supplied by reference TRBV7-2 and TRBJ1-5, is GAGVSQSPSNKVTEKGKDVELRCDPISGHTALYWYRQSLGQGLEFLIYFQGNSAPDKSGLPSDRFSAERTGGSVSTLTIQRTQQEDSAVYLCASSLGGRQPQHFGDGTRLSIL.

The chain is built from TRBV27 and TRBJ2-1. In germline, CDR1 is MNHEY, CDR2 SMNVEV (reference sequence). The CDR3 is made up of 13 amino acids. The CDR3 reads CASSGLGRSEQFF.

This chain links TRBV12-3 or TRBV12-4 with TRBJ2-7; TCRdb selects TRBD1, and the lack of DNA leaves this call unchecked. This CDR3 is built from 12 residues. The CDR3 sequence: CASSRGEVEQYF.

This chain links TRBV20-1 with TRBJ1-5; absent DNA, TCRdb's TRBD1 call cannot be checked. From germline, CDR1 is DFQATT and CDR2 SNEGSKA (reference sequence). The CDR3 covers 14 residues. This CDR3 reads CSALGQHSNQPQHF.

The chain recombines TRBV5-1 with TRBJ2-4; TCRdb reports TRBD1, a call that lacks DNA to check it against. The CDR3 runs to 15 residues. The germline gives CDR1 SGHRS, CDR2 YFSETQ. The CDR3 spells CASSNGQTSVDIQYF.

The chain uses TRBV30 and TRBJ2-3; without DNA, the TCRdb call of TRBD1 cannot be checked. Germline CDR1 reads GTSNPN; CDR2 reads SVGIG (reference sequence). The length of the CDR3 is 12 residues. The CDR3 sequence is CALGPYSDTQYF. The full variable domain, with the rest looked up from reference TRBV30 and TRBJ2-3, is SQTIHQWPATLVQPVGSPLSLECTVEGTSNPNLYWYRQAAGRGLQLLFYSVGIGQISSEVPQNLSASRPQDRQFILSSKKLLLSDSGFYLCALGPYSDTQYFGPGTRLTVL.

The rearrangement joins TRBV20-1 to TRBJ2-2. CDR3 length: 14 amino acids. Germline CDR1 and CDR2: DFQATT and SNEGSKA (reference sequence). The CDR3: CSARSHTNTGELFF.

This sequence joins TRBV6-2 or TRBV6-3 and TRBJ1-4; no DNA is available, so the TRBD1 call from TCRdb remains unchecked. Germline lookup yields CDR1 MNHEY and CDR2 SVGEGT. The CDR3 has 13 residues. This CDR3 reads CASSLTPSGHLFF.

The chain joins TRBV12-3 or TRBV12-4 to TRBJ2-2. The CDR3 is 15 residues long. CDR3 in amino acids: CASSLTWANTGELFF.

The CDR3 loop reads CASSVSGRDNEKLFF. The chain has TRBV5-1 and TRBJ1-4; TCRdb designates TRBD1, a call that cannot be tested without DNA. The CDR3 runs to 15 residues. Germline values: CDR1 SGHRS, CDR2 YFSETQ.

This CDR3 is CSVEGTDSGNTIYF. The chain uses TRBV29-1 and TRBJ1-3. In germline, CDR1 is SQVTM, CDR2 ANQGSEA. CDR3 length: 14 residues.

The rearrangement joins TRBV5-1 to TRBJ2-7; TCRdb selects TRBD1, and the lack of DNA leaves this call unchecked. Germline values: CDR1 SGHRS, CDR2 YFSETQ. The CDR3 runs 15 residues. The CDR3 reads CASSWGDRGPYEQYF.

This chain links TRBV5-4 with TRBJ2-2; as DNA is missing, the TRBD1 call by TCRdb cannot be tested. The CDR3 runs to 15 residues. Germline V gene lookup returns CDR1 SGHNT and CDR2 YYREEE (reference sequence). CDR3: CASSQTGGNTGELFF.

The chain couples TRBV4-1 to TRBJ2-3; TCRdb gives TRBD2 as the D gene, but with no DNA this cannot be confirmed. CDR1 and CDR2 from the germline V gene are MGHRA and YSYEKL. The length of the CDR3 is 17 residues. The CDR3 region is CASSQLEGTSGADTQYF.

This chain links TRBV5-1 with TRBJ2-2; TCRdb gives TRBD1 as the D gene, but with no DNA this cannot be confirmed. This CDR3 spans 16 amino acids. CDR1 is SGHRS and CDR2 is YFSETQ in the germline V gene. CDR3 sequence: CASSLAGTGITGELFF.